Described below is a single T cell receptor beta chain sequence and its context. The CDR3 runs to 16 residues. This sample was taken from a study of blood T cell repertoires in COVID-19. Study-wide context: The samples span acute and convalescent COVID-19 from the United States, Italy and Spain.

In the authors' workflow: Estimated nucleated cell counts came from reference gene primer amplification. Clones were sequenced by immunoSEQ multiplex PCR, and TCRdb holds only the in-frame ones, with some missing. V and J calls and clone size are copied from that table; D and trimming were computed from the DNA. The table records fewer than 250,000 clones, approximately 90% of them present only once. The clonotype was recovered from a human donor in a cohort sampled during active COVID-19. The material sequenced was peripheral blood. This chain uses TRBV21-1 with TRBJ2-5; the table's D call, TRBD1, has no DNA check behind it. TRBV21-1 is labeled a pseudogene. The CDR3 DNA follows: TGTGCCAGCAGCAAAGCTTCGGGGACAGCACAAGAGACCCAGTACTTC. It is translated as CASSKASGTAQETQYF.